This T cell receptor beta chain was identified during a study of spatial heterogeneity in lung cancer. Study context: Sequence detection consistently recorded a greater number of beta-chain than alpha-chain sequences. Counts of TCR transcripts in tumor regions correlated strongly with a matched bulk RNA-seq T cell module score. Notes on the study in general: One measure, the expanded intratumoral alpha and beta TCR count, tracked tumor mutation counts.

This clonotype was seen only a few times. The target antigen is unknown. Time point in this sample: sample taken at primary tumor resection. The cohort: 70 to 85 early-stage, untreated non-small cell lung cancer patients. The input material, whole RNA from tumor, nontumor lung or frozen PBMC, was sequenced unsorted. TCRdb fed the 5' RACE reads into MiXCR, producing one record per CDR3 protein. Of 15,000 to 20,000 distinct CDR3 sequences listed, roughly 5.7% are singletons. This CDR3 spans 13 amino acids. Trimming pared 0 bases from V and 4 bases from J, leaving 7 bases between. CDR1 and CDR2 (germline): MNHEY, SVGEGT.

The chain couples TRBV6-2 or TRBV6-3 to TRBJ2-7, with D possibly TRBD1 on 6 matching bases. This specimen was lung tumor tissue, taken at surgery. The origin of this receptor is a male donor with early-stage non-small cell lung cancer. The CDR3 bases are TGTGCCAGCAGTTACTCGAGGGGGTACGAGCAGTACTTC. It is translated as CASSYSRGYEQYF.